This record looks at one T cell receptor (beta chain) sequence and its context. The target antigen is unknown. Genomic DNA, serving as template, underwent TCR beta VDJ and CDR3 profiling. From the reads, TCRdb called clonotypes with MiXCR, one entry per CDR3 protein. The sample holds under 200,000 distinct CDR3 sequences, 60% to 80% seen once. This sample was taken from a study of CD8+CD57+ T cells in acquired aplastic anemia. About the study: Average DNA yield from sorted CD4+ and CD8+ cells was about 2.9 ug.

CDR1 and CDR2 (germline): SGHAT, FQNNGV. This CDR3 has 16 amino acids. V lost 8 bases, J lost 6 bases, and 11 bases stayed unmatched. Overall study results and limits: Patients and controls shared approximately 30 CD8+ CDR3 sequences, highly expressed in patients.

Patients chosen for sequencing had shown CD8+CD57+ cell expansion by flow cytometry. The chain uses TRBV11-2 and TRBJ2-7; 15 bases are a match to TRBD2. The sequence came from a human donor with aplastic anemia. The sample consisted of sorted CD4+, CD8+, or CD8+CD57+ T cells (not recorded which) from PBMCs. The CDR3 region has the DNA TGTGCCAGCCGCCGGACTAGCGGGGGGGCGCTTTCCGAGCAGTACTTC. Translating it yields CASRRTSGGALSEQYF.